Shown below are 4 T cell receptor beta chains from a single sample sequenced in a study of T-cell memory formation after mild COVID-19. One entry per CDR3 protein, called by TCRdb with MiXCR from the 5' RACE reads. The sample contains 200,000 to 250,000 distinct CDR3 sequences, 7.5% to 10% of which appear only once. The sample taken for sequencing was PBMCs or a T cell subset sorted from them (not recorded which). These receptor sequences come from a man younger than 30 who had mild COVID-19 (a few samples of this study predate the infection). Cell type and time point are not known.

The chain links TRBV10-3 to TRBJ1-5; D not certain. V lost 3 bases, J lost 0 bases, and 0 bases lay in between. The CDR3 runs 12 residues. Germline-derived CDR1 and CDR2 are ENHRY and SYGVKD. CDR3 residues: CAISDSNQPQHF. In DNA form, the CDR3 reads TGTGCCATCAGTGATAGCAATCAGCCCCAGCATTTT.

This clonotype showed up just a few times. This chain links TRBV5-1 with TRBJ2-5; 7 positions match TRBD2. This CDR3 region has 14 residues. Germline CDR1 SGHRS, CDR2 YFSETQ. The V gene end was trimmed by 1 base and the J gene end by 4 bases; junction bases not matched to a gene: 4. The DNA for the CDR3 is TGCGCCAGCAGCTTGTCCCCGGGGGGAGAGACCCAGTACTTC. This encodes CASSLSPGGETQYF.

This clonotype was recorded a few times. The CDR3 DNA follows: TGTGCCAGCAGGCGGGAATACGAGCAGTACTTC. Its protein is CASRREYEQYF. This sequence joins TRBV27 and TRBJ2-7; TRBD2 is a possible D gene (6 bases). The V end lost 6 bases, the J end lost 4 bases, and 7 bases lay between the germline ends. The CDR3 is 11 amino acids. CDR1 MNHEY and CDR2 SMNVEV come from the germline V gene (reference sequence).

This clonotype was recorded a few times. This chain joins TRBV7-8 and TRBJ1-5; no clear D gene. This CDR3 has 17 residues. Trimming cost V 5 bases and J 0 bases, with 17 bases left between them. The V gene's germline CDR1 is SGHVS and CDR2 FQNEAQ. CDR3 residues: CASSARAGLYSNQPQHF. CDR3 DNA: TGTGCCAGCAGCGCACGCGCAGGTCTATATAGCAATCAGCCCCAGCATTTT.